Below, one T cell receptor beta chain is given with its context. Profiling relied on immunoSEQ multiplex PCR, and the TCRdb table lists in-frame clones only, not all of them. Of around 56,000 clones listed, about 85% are singletons. CDR3 size: 16 residues. The V and J ends lost 1 base and 2 bases, in that order; junction bases with no gene match: 6. Germline V gene sequence: CDR1 SGHKS, CDR2 YYEKEE (reference sequence). The sample is drawn from a study of T cell changes during pregnancy in multiple sclerosis. V usage is TRBV5-5 and J usage is TRBJ2-3; TRBD1 aligns across 8 bases. Here the sequenced sample was CD4+ T cells from peripheral blood mononuclear cells, taken in the third trimester of pregnancy. The receptor's source is a female donor with multiple sclerosis, enrolled in a pregnancy study. CDR3 sequence (DNA): TGTGCCAGCAGCTTGCCAGGGGGCCTACACACAGATACGCAGTATTTT. This translates into CASSLPGGLHTDTQYF. Based on the CDR3 plus reference TRBV5-5 and TRBJ2-3, the full variable domain is DAGVTQSPTHLIKTRGQQVTLRCSPISGHKSVSWYQQVLGQGPQFIFQYYEKEERGRGNFPDRFSARQFPNYSSELNVNALLLGDSALYLCASSLPGGLHTDTQYFGPGTRLTVL.